The sequence of this T cell receptor beta chain was determined in a study of cytomegalovirus exposure and HLA in healthy donors. Findings and limits, study-wide: A later analysis linked more than 15,000 TCR beta sequences to HLA alleles at 0.05 false discovery rate. Researchers counted approximately 160 TCR beta chains as cytomegalovirus-associated. Immune exposure information available was restricted to CMV serostatus. There were reportedly fewer N-insertions in an Asian-associated ancestry cluster than the approximately 600-donor mean, in a later analysis.

On this clone itself: Its antigen is unknown.

CDR1 and CDR2 from the germline V gene are SGHRS and YFSETQ. V lost 0 bases to trimming and J lost 6 bases; unmatched junction nucleotides: 9. CDR3 length: 16 residues. The PCR ran on 60 Vbeta and 13 Jbeta primers. Produced via immunoSEQ multiplex PCR; TCRdb's table is partial and in-frame only. Its clone listing holds 60,000 or so clones. The sequence was obtained from a woman between 18 and 30 years old in good health and CMV-seronegative. The V and J genes are TRBV5-1 and TRBJ2-7, with 10 bases matching TRBD1. Sample: PBMCs. CDR3 coding DNA: TGCGCCAGCAGCTTGGTGGGGGGGACAGGGGAGAGCGAGCAGTACTTC. Residues: CASSLVGGTGESEQYF.